The TCR beta chain described here comes from a study of technical replicates of blood from several donors. Assay used: immunoSEQ multiplex PCR; TCRdb lists only in-frame clones, some missing. The sample holds 84,000 or so clones, less than 98% seen once. Germline CDR1 SGHRS, CDR2 YFSETQ. This CDR3 contains 15 residues. Trimming stripped 2 bases from V and 5 bases from J, with 11 bases between. This sequence originates from a human donor in good health. Sequenced material: T cells isolated from PBMCs. The chain is built from TRBV5-1 and TRBJ1-6; the D is unclear. CDR3 loop: CASSLLGQDNSPLHF. DNA for the CDR3: TGCGCCAGCAGCTTACTAGGGCAAGATAATTCACCCCTCCACTTT.